The 32 T cell receptor beta chains listed next were all sequenced from one sample in a study of cytomegalovirus exposure and HLA in healthy donors. PCR primers comprised 60 Vbeta and 13 Jbeta primers. TCRdb keeps only in-frame clones here, not all; method: immunoSEQ multiplex PCR. The listing contains 95,000 to 150,000 clones. What was sequenced was PBMCs. The receptors were sampled from a man aged 35-49 years in good health and CMV-seronegative.

This chain links TRBV7-3 with TRBJ1-1, with D perhaps TRBD1 (5 bases). The germline CDR1 and CDR2 sequences are SGHTA and FQGTGA. CDR3 length: 14 residues. Trimming took off 5 bases at V and 1 base at J, with 11 bases between the two ends. The CDR3, as DNA: TGTGCCAGCAGCCTTAGGGGCACGAACACTGAAGCTTTCTTT. Its translation: CASSLRGTNTEAFF.

The genes are TRBV11-3 and TRBJ2-7; 11 bases align to TRBD2. Looked up from germline, CDR1 is SGHNT and CDR2 is YENEEA. CDR3 length: 17 amino acids. V shed 4 bases, J shed 0 bases, and the junction held 8 bases outside the gene matches. This CDR3 reads CASSSRLAGPDSYEQYF. The CDR3 DNA reads as TGTGCCAGCAGCTCAAGACTAGCGGGACCGGACTCCTACGAGCAGTACTTC.

The chain has TRBV6-1 and TRBJ2-7, with D possibly being TRBD2 (5 bases). This CDR3 is built from 14 residues. The V end lost 4 bases, the J end lost 2 bases, and 12 bases lay between the germline ends. Per germline, CDR1 MNHNS and CDR2 SASEGT. The CDR3 nucleotides read TGTGCCAGCAGTGGTGGCGGGTGGGCCTACGAGCAGTACTTC. Translating gives CASSGGGWAYEQYF.

The chain combines TRBV29-1 with TRBJ2-7; D is possibly TRBD1 (6 bases). This CDR3 is 12 amino acids long. Trimming left V 7 bases short and J 6 bases short, with 16 bases between. CDR1 SQVTM and CDR2 ANQGSEA come from the germline V gene. CDR3 residues: CSARGEVGEQYF. The CDR3 nucleotides are TGCAGCGCCAGGGGAGAGGTGGGCGAGCAGTACTTC.

The chain has TRBV10-3 and TRBJ2-3, with a tentative D call TRBD1 (6 bases). V lost 5 bases and J lost 4, with 19 bases in between. Looked up from germline, CDR1 is ENHRY and CDR2 is SYGVKD. The CDR3 runs to 16 residues. This CDR3 reads CAISSTGTPGSDTQYF. The CDR3 DNA reads as TGTGCCATCAGTTCAACCGGGACACCGGGTTCAGATACGCAGTATTTT.

The V and J genes are TRBV9 and TRBJ1-6; 10 bases map to TRBD1. Germline-derived CDR1 and CDR2 are SGDLS and YYNGEE. V dropped 1 base and J dropped 7; count of bases not matched to a gene: 11. The CDR3 totals 18 residues. The CDR3 sequence is CASSVIPLGTGANSPLHF. The CDR3 DNA is TGTGCCAGCAGCGTAATACCTCTCGGGACAGGGGCAAATTCACCCCTCCACTTT.

V and J are TRBV6-1 and TRBJ1-2, with D perhaps matching TRBD1 (5 bases). Germline V lookup: CDR1 MNHNS, CDR2 SASEGT. V lost 1 base, J lost 5 bases, and 5 bases lay in between. This CDR3 contains 12 residues. The CDR3 loop is CASSEEGYGYTF. As DNA, the CDR3 is TGTGCCAGCAGTGAAGAGGGGTATGGCTACACCTTC.

This chain connects TRBV2 to TRBJ2-7, with D possibly matching TRBD1 (5 bases). The CDR3 is made up of 15 amino acids. V was trimmed by 3 bases and J by 0 bases, leaving 12 bases between them. Germline V gene data show CDR1 as SNHLY and CDR2 as FYNNEI. The CDR3 reads CASSDPARASYEQYF. The CDR3 DNA reads TGTGCCAGCAGTGACCCCGCCAGGGCCTCCTACGAGCAGTACTTC.

The rearrangement uses TRBV6-1 and TRBJ2-1; D is unclear. Between the trimmed V and J ends, which lost 9 bases and 4 bases, there was a span of 4 bases. Germline CDR1 MNHNS, CDR2 SASEGT. CDR3 length: 10 residues. The CDR3 is CASSYNEQFF. The CDR3 nucleotides read TGTGCCAGTTCGTACAATGAGCAGTTCTTC.

The CDR3 nucleotides are TGTGCCAGCACGACAGGGGAGTACGAGCAGTACTTC. Amino acid sequence: CASTTGEYEQYF. V is TRBV2 and J is TRBJ2-5, with 8 bases fitting TRBD1. With the DNA end fitting TRBJ2-7 better, the J assignment may be wrong. Germline lookup yields CDR1 SNHLY and CDR2 FYNNEI. CDR3 size: 12 residues.

CDR3 region: CASSATGKNTEAFF. Written as DNA, the CDR3 is TGTGCCAGCAGTGCTACCGGGAAGAACACTGAAGCTTTCTTT. V gene TRBV2 combines with J gene TRBJ1-1; D is unclear. CDR3 length equals 14 residues. Trimming took off 4 bases at V and 1 base at J, with 10 bases between the two ends. The germline V gene has CDR1 SNHLY and CDR2 FYNNEI.

The rearrangement uses TRBV10-3 and TRBJ2-7; 7 nucleotides line up with TRBD2. Germline V gives CDR1 ENHRY, CDR2 SYGVKD. After removal of 3 bases from V and 5 bases from J, the junction contained 4 bases not matched to a gene. There are 13 residues in the CDR3. This CDR3 is CAISDRLADEQYF. In nucleotides, the CDR3 is TGTGCCATCAGTGATAGGCTAGCGGACGAGCAGTACTTC.

The rearrangement links TRBV7-3 to TRBJ2-7; 13 nucleotides match TRBD2. CDR3 length: 16 residues. V lost 5 bases, J lost 5 bases, and 9 bases stayed unmatched. CDR1 and CDR2 (germline): SGHTA, FQGTGA. CDR3 amino acids: CASSPGLAGDYHEQYF. For the CDR3, the DNA is TGTGCCAGCAGCCCCGGACTAGCGGGAGATTATCACGAGCAGTACTTC.

V is TRBV5-4 and J is TRBJ1-1, with D perhaps matching TRBD1 (5 bases). The CDR3 totals 15 residues. Germline V gene data show CDR1 as SGHNT and CDR2 as YYREEE (reference sequence). Between the trimmed V and J ends, which lost 3 bases and 0 bases, there was a span of 12 bases. The CDR3 region has the DNA TGTGCCAGCAGCTCTCCAGGGATATTGAACACTGAAGCTTTCTTT. Its protein is CASSSPGILNTEAFF.

The chain couples TRBV27 to TRBJ2-7; 9 bases align to TRBD1. This CDR3 has 15 residues. V shed 5 bases, J shed 2 bases, and the junction held 7 bases outside the gene matches. CDR1 is MNHEY, CDR2 SMNVEV, per germline (reference sequence). The CDR3 DNA reads TGTGCCAGCAGTCGAACCGGGACAGGGACCTACGAGCAGTACTTC. Amino acids: CASSRTGTGTYEQYF.

The chain has TRBV2 and TRBJ2-3; tentatively, D is TRBD1 (5 bases). The CDR3 runs 15 residues. Germline V gives CDR1 SNHLY, CDR2 FYNNEI. Trimming left V 6 bases short and J 5 bases short, with 18 bases between. The CDR3 DNA reads as TGTGCCAGCAGGGGGCCCGGGCCTCCCGGAGATACGCAGTATTTT. It yields the protein CASRGPGPPGDTQYF.

The chain links TRBV30 to TRBJ2-7, with D possibly TRBD1 on 6 matching bases. V was pared by 3 bases and J by 4 bases, with 10 bases between. This CDR3 has 12 amino acids. CDR1 and CDR2 from the germline V gene are GTSNPN and SVGIG (reference sequence). This CDR3 reads CAWSGTNYEQYF. In nucleotides, the CDR3 is TGTGCCTGGAGCGGGACAAATTACGAGCAGTACTTC.

Concerning this clone: Other DNA sequences within the sample encode an identical CDR3. The chain has TRBV9 and TRBJ2-1; 7 bases align to TRBD2. The germline gives CDR1 SGDLS, CDR2 YYNGEE. The ends lost 4 bases at V and 7 bases at J; junction bases unmatched: 17. The CDR3 runs 17 residues. CDR3 DNA: TGTGCCAGCAGCCCTCGCCCAGGGCGGGAGTACGGAAATGAGCAGTTCTTC. Translated, it gives CASSPRPGREYGNEQFF. The variable domain in full, with the rest retrieved from reference TRBV9 and TRBJ2-1, is DSGVTQTPKHLITATGQRVTLRCSPRSGDLSVYWYQQSLDQGLQFLIQYYNGEERAKGNILERFSAQQFPDLHSELNLSSLELGDSALYFCASSPRPGREYGNEQFFGPGTRLTVL.

This chain connects TRBV29-1 to TRBJ2-5; possible D gene TRBD2, 5 bases. V was cut by 4 bases and J by 1 base, with 7 bases left in between. Germline V lookup: CDR1 SQVTM, CDR2 ANQGSEA. The CDR3 has 12 residues. CDR3 nucleotides: TGCAGCGTTGCAGCGGTCCAAGAGACCCAGTACTTC. Amino acid sequence: CSVAAVQETQYF.

The J gene is TRBJ2-7, the V gene TRBV7-9, with 9 bases aligning to TRBD1. The CDR3 loop spans 15 amino acids. V trimming: 3 bases; J trimming: 2 bases; junction bases outside the gene matches: 5. The germline V gene has CDR1 SEHNR and CDR2 FQNEAQ (reference sequence). The DNA of the CDR3 is TGTGCCAGCAGCTTGGCCGGGACAGGGCCCTACGAGCAGTACTTC. Translated, it gives CASSLAGTGPYEQYF.

The gene calls are TRBV7-8 and TRBJ1-5; weak D call: TRBD1 (5 bases). The germline V gene encodes CDR1 SGHVS and CDR2 FQNEAQ. The CDR3 has 15 residues. Trimming removed 1 base at V and 1 base at J, with 8 bases between. CDR3 nucleotides: TGTGCCAGCAGCTTAGTTGGGGGGAGCAATCAGCCCCAGCATTTT. Translating gives CASSLVGGSNQPQHF.

The rearrangement links TRBV5-5 to TRBJ1-5; 9 positions agree with TRBD1. The germline V gene encodes CDR1 SGHKS and CDR2 YYEKEE (reference sequence). The V gene end was trimmed by 4 bases and the J gene end by 2 bases; junction bases not matched to a gene: 10. The CDR3 totals 17 residues. CDR3 coding DNA: TGTGCCAGCAGCGGAATACAACAGGGGGCGGGCAATCAGCCCCAGCATTTT. This codes for CASSGIQQGAGNQPQHF.

The chain joins TRBV25-1 to TRBJ2-1; 9 bases align to TRBD1. The CDR3 sequence is 14 residues long. Trimming took 6 bases from V and 4 from J; bases not matched to a gene: 4. Per germline, CDR1 MGHDK and CDR2 SYGVNS. CDR3 nucleotide sequence: TGTGCCAGCAGCCACGACAGGGGGTACAATGAGCAGTTCTTC. This translates into CASSHDRGYNEQFF.

This sequence joins TRBV7-9 and TRBJ1-3; D perhaps matches TRBD1 (6 bases). Germline CDR1 and CDR2: SEHNR and FQNEAQ (reference sequence). V lost 5 bases and J lost 2, with 16 bases in between. The CDR3 contains 16 residues. CDR3 protein: CASSPLTGTPGNTIYF. The CDR3 DNA reads as TGTGCCAGCAGCCCTCTCACAGGGACGCCTGGAAACACCATATATTTT. Together with reference TRBV7-9 and TRBJ1-3, the CDR3 gives the full variable domain: DTGVSQNPRHKITKRGQNVTFRCDPISEHNRLYWYRQTLGQGPEFLTYFQNEAQLEKSRLLSDRFSAERPKGSFSTLEIQRTEQGDSAMYLCASSPLTGTPGNTIYFGEGSWLTVV.

This chain joins TRBV7-9 and TRBJ2-1; 7 bases align to TRBD2. Per the germline V gene, CDR1 is SEHNR and CDR2 is FQNEAQ (reference sequence). V was pared by 6 bases and J by 5 bases, with 10 bases of the junction left unmatched. The CDR3 sequence is 15 residues long. The CDR3 region has the DNA TGTGCCAGCAGGGGAGTGGCGGGAGATAACAATGAGCAGTTCTTC. This codes for CASRGVAGDNNEQFF.

CDR3 coding DNA: TGCAGCGTTGCTTCTAGCGGGAGTGCAGATACGCAGTATTTT. Amino acid sequence: CSVASSGSADTQYF. This chain uses TRBV29-1 with TRBJ2-3; 10 bases are a match to TRBD2. The germline V gene has CDR1 SQVTM and CDR2 ANQGSEA. Trimming cost V 4 bases and J 4 bases; bases outside gene matches: 5. This CDR3 is 14 amino acids long.

The chain employs TRBV27 and TRBJ2-5; D remains unclear. Trimming stripped 3 bases from V and 4 bases from J, with 3 bases between. Germline lookup yields CDR1 MNHEY and CDR2 SMNVEV (reference sequence). The CDR3 consists of 11 residues. In nucleotides, the CDR3 is TGTGCCAGCAGTTTTCGAGAGACCCAGTACTTC. It is translated as CASSFRETQYF.

The rearrangement uses TRBV11-3 and TRBJ1-2; TRBD1 is a possible D gene (6 bases). The CDR3 loop spans 14 amino acids. Germline V gives CDR1 SGHNT, CDR2 YENEEA. Trimming pared 5 bases from V and 0 bases from J, leaving 10 bases between. The chain's CDR3 is CASSKQGANYGYTF. Here the CDR3 DNA reads TGTGCCAGCAGCAAACAGGGAGCTAACTATGGCTACACCTTC.

This sequence joins TRBV11-3 and TRBJ2-7, with D tentatively TRBD2 (5 bases). CDR3 length: 13 amino acids. Trimming stripped 3 bases from V and 4 bases from J, with 10 bases between. Germline-derived CDR1 and CDR2 are SGHNT and YENEEA. The CDR3 reads CASSFPGGYEQYF. DNA for the CDR3: TGTGCCAGCAGCTTCCCCGGCGGGTACGAGCAGTACTTC.

The CDR3 DNA follows: TGTGCCAGCAGCGTAGGGGGTTCAGGGAAGGAGACCCAGTACTTC. This translates into CASSVGGSGKETQYF. The chain employs TRBV9 and TRBJ2-5; D is possibly TRBD1 (5 bases). The CDR3 loop spans 15 amino acids. Per the germline V gene, CDR1 is SGDLS and CDR2 is YYNGEE. V was clipped by 0 bases and J by 5 bases, with 14 bases between them.

The chain joins TRBV7-8 to TRBJ2-1, with D unresolved. The length of the CDR3 is 12 residues. Germline assignment: CDR1 SGHVS and CDR2 FQNEAQ. V was pared by 2 bases and J by 7 bases, with 6 bases between. CDR3 loop: CASSLSSNEQFF. DNA for the CDR3: TGTGCCAGCAGCTTATCTTCTAATGAGCAGTTCTTC. The full variable domain, its missing parts supplied by reference TRBV7-8 and TRBJ2-1, is GAGVSQSPRYKVAKRGQDVALRCDPISGHVSLFWYQQALGQGPEFLTYFQNEAQLDKSGLPSDRFFAERPEGSVSTLKIQRTQQEDSAVYLCASSLSSNEQFFGPGTRLTVL.

This sequence joins TRBV7-6 and TRBJ2-3; 7 bases fit TRBD2. Germline V gene data show CDR1 as SGHVS and CDR2 as FNYEAQ. This CDR3 has 14 amino acids. Trimming at V came to 6 bases and at J to 6 bases, leaving 9 bases not matched to a gene. The CDR3 bases are TGTGCCAGCAGGCCCGGTCAACTAGCGGATACGCAGTATTTT. Its translation is CASRPGQLADTQYF.